This TCR beta chain was retrieved from a study of blood T cell repertoires in COVID-19. Study background: Researchers got acute and convalescent COVID-19 samples from the United States, Italy and Spain. Sources were T cells, B-cell-depleted T cells, or PBMCs; the material itself was cDNA or gDNA.

CDR3 length equals 14 residues. The ends were cut back, 5 bases at V and 3 bases at J, with 13 bases in the middle. Per germline, CDR1 SQVTM and CDR2 ANQGSEA. The authors' processing: Cell counts per sample came from amplifying reference gene primers. The protocol was immunoSEQ multiplex PCR, while the TCRdb copy is restricted to in-frame clones and leaves out a portion. Clone size and V and J calls were adopted from that table, with D and trimming inferred from the DNA. The sample includes 100,000 to 120,000 clones, approximately 88% of them seen just once. The genes are TRBV29-1 and TRBJ1-4; the D gene is possibly TRBD1 (6 bases). The TCR originated in a human donor in a cohort sampled during active COVID-19. The sample comprised peripheral blood. CDR3 bases: TGCAGCGTTAGGGGGGGCAAGGCTAATGAAAAACTGTTTTTT. It is translated as CSVRGGKANEKLFF.